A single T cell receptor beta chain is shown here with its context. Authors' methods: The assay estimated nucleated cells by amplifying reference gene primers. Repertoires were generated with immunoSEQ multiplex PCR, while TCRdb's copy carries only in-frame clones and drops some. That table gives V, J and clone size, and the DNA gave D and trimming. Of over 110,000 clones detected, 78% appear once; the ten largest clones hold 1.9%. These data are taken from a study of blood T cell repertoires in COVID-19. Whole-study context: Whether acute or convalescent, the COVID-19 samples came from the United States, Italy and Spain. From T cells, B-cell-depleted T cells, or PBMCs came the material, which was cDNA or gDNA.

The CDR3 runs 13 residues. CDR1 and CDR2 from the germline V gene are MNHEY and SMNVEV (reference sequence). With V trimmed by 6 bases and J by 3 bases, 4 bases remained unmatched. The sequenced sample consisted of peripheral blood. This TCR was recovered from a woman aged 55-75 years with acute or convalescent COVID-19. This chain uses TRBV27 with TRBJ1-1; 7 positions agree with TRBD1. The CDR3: CASSRQGDTEAFF. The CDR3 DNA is TGTGCCAGCAGCCGACAGGGCGACACTGAAGCTTTCTTT.